One sample yielded the 32 T cell receptor beta chains listed below, sequenced in a study of T cells after yellow fever vaccination. In TCRdb, the 5' RACE reads were re-called with MiXCR into one record per CDR3 protein. This table has some 320,000 distinct CDR3 sequences, roughly 8.7% appearing once. The source material was PBMCs, sampled on the day of the first yellow fever vaccination. The receptors derive from a man between 18 and 29 years old who received the YFV17D yellow fever vaccine.

Here the CDR3 reads CSAYRENTGELFF. The DNA of the CDR3 is TGCAGCGCATACAGGGAGAACACCGGGGAGCTGTTTTTT. The V call is TRBV29-1, the J call TRBJ2-2; the D gene is possibly TRBD1 (6 bases). Between the trimmed V and J ends, which lost 7 bases and 1 base, there was a span of 10 bases. Germline CDR1 reads SQVTM; CDR2 reads ANQGSEA. The CDR3 loop spans 13 amino acids.

A few counts support this clonotype. The V gene is TRBV28, the J gene TRBJ2-7; D call uncertain. V lost 6 bases to trimming and J lost 3 bases, with 12 bases between them. Germline V gene sequence: CDR1 MDHEN, CDR2 SYDVKM. This CDR3 region has 13 residues. The DNA for the CDR3 is TGTGCCAGCAGCAGCAGCCTTTTCTACGAGCAGTACTTC. Its protein product is CASSSSLFYEQYF.

The rearrangement joins TRBV20-1 to TRBJ2-7, with 7 positions matching TRBD1. Germline V CDR1 and CDR2: DFQATT, SNEGSKA (reference sequence). CDR3 length equals 13 residues. With V trimmed by 3 bases and J by 3 bases, 5 bases remained unmatched. CDR3 DNA sequence: TGCAGTGCTAGCAGGGGACAGAGCTACGAGCAGTACTTC. Translation gives CSASRGQSYEQYF.

This clonotype was counted only a few times. The chain recombines TRBV20-1 with TRBJ2-2, with D hard to call. This CDR3 has 13 residues. CDR1 and CDR2 from the germline V gene are DFQATT and SNEGSKA (reference sequence). V gave up 2 bases and J gave up 6 bases, with 10 bases separating them. The CDR3 region is CSARMTRAGELFF. The CDR3 DNA is TGCAGTGCTAGAATGACACGGGCCGGGGAGCTGTTTTTT.

The chain joins TRBV6-1 to TRBJ2-4; no clear D gene. The V end was cut by 3 bases, the J end by 1 base, with 7 bases between. Germline V lookup: CDR1 MNHNS, CDR2 SASEGT. The CDR3 extends over 14 amino acids. The DNA for the CDR3 is TGTGCCAGCAGTGAGAGGTACGCCAAAAACATTCAGTACTTC. This sequence encodes CASSERYAKNIQYF.

This clonotype came up a few times. The chain combines TRBV7-2 with TRBJ2-5; no definite D call. This CDR3 contains 16 residues. CDR1 is SGHTA, CDR2 FQGNSA, per germline. V shed 4 bases and J shed 2 bases, with 17 bases lying between them. CDR3 residues: CASSSVFVSPQETQYF. The CDR3 DNA reads as TGTGCCAGCAGCTCCGTTTTTGTGTCGCCGCAAGAGACCCAGTACTTC. The entire variable domain, with the rest obtained from reference TRBV7-2 and TRBJ2-5, is as follows: GAGVSQSPSNKVTEKGKDVELRCDPISGHTALYWYRQSLGQGLEFLIYFQGNSAPDKSGLPSDRFSAERTGGSVSTLTIQRTQQEDSAVYLCASSSVFVSPQETQYFGPGTRLLVL.

This clonotype was detected only a few times. The rearrangement links TRBV20-1 to TRBJ2-5, with 10 nucleotides matching TRBD2. The CDR3 length is 14 residues. Germline CDR1 DFQATT, CDR2 SNEGSKA (reference sequence). V was pared by 6 bases and J by 7 bases, with 11 bases of the junction left unmatched. In DNA form, the CDR3 reads TGCAGTGCCCTTCCTCCAGCGGGGGGGGGGACCCAGTACTTC. It encodes CSALPPAGGGTQYF.

The chain uses TRBV7-2 and TRBJ1-4; D is ambiguous. Trimming pared 5 bases from V and 8 bases from J, leaving 12 bases between. CDR3 length equals 13 residues. The V gene's germline CDR1 is SGHTA and CDR2 FQGNSA. CDR3 DNA sequence: TGTGCCAGCAGCCCCCCCGGGAGCGAAAAACTGTTTTTT. Encoded protein: CASSPPGSEKLFF.

This clonotype was counted at least ten times. V and J are TRBV7-7 and TRBJ2-3; no definite D call. CDR1 is SSHAT, CDR2 FNYEAQ, per germline (reference sequence). The CDR3 runs 14 residues. V lost 4 bases and J 0 bases, leaving 8 bases between the germline ends. The CDR3 is CASSSTTSTDTQYF. In DNA, the CDR3 is TGTGCCAGCAGCTCAACGACAAGCACAGATACGCAGTATTTT.

This clonotype was found a few times. J is TRBJ2-7 and V is TRBV3-1, with D possibly TRBD1 on 6 matching bases. The V end was cut by 1 base, the J end by 3 bases, with 16 bases between. The CDR3 is 16 amino acids. Germline V gives CDR1 LGHDT, CDR2 YNNKEL (reference sequence). CDR3 sequence: CASSQGGQSICYEQYV. As DNA, the CDR3 is TGTGCCAGCAGCCAAGGCGGACAGAGCATTTGCTACGAGCAGTACGTC.

The sample holds many counts of this clonotype. The V call is TRBV4-1, the J call TRBJ1-2; the D gene is possibly TRBD1 (5 bases). The V end lost 0 bases, the J end lost 8 bases, and 13 bases lay between the germline ends. The CDR3 has 14 amino acids. Germline CDR1 is MGHRA and CDR2 is YSYEKL. DNA of the CDR3: TGCGCCAGCAGCCAAGATGGGGGGTTCGGAGGCTACACCTTC. Protein: CASSQDGGFGGYTF.

This chain uses TRBV20-1 with TRBJ1-1; TRBD1 matches 8 bases. V shed 4 bases and J 5 bases; nucleotides not matched to a gene: 6. Germline-derived CDR1 and CDR2 are DFQATT and SNEGSKA (reference sequence). The CDR3 length is 13 residues. CDR3 residues: CSATQGAETEAFF. The CDR3, as DNA: TGCAGTGCTACCCAGGGGGCAGAAACTGAAGCTTTCTTT.

On this clonotype itself: Without the conserved terminal phenylalanine or tryptophan, this CDR3 likely stems from a read error. This rearrangement joins TRBV11-2 to TRBJ2-7; D is unresolved. The CDR3 totals 12 residues. From germline, CDR1 is SGHAT and CDR2 FQNNGV. V lost 3 bases, J lost 3 bases, and 6 bases lay in between. The CDR3 DNA sequence: TGTGCCAGCAGCTTCGGTGGCTACGAGCAGTACTCC. Translating it yields CASSFGGYEQYS.

This clonotype was seen ten or more times. The rearrangement uses TRBV12-3 or TRBV12-4 and TRBJ1-2; D unresolved. This CDR3 is built from 15 residues. V lost 5 bases and J lost 0, with 13 bases in between. The chain's CDR3 is CASSSRRTTNYGYTF. The CDR3, as DNA: TGTGCCAGCAGTAGCCGTAGGACTACTAACTATGGCTACACCTTC.

This clonotype was seen only a few times. The J gene is TRBJ1-2, the V gene TRBV6-1, with 10 bases aligning to TRBD1. The CDR3 sequence is 13 residues long. V was clipped by 7 bases and J by 8 bases; unmatched bases: 7. Germline V gene lookup returns CDR1 MNHNS and CDR2 SASEGT. CDR3 region: CASKDRGRVGYTF. The CDR3 region has the DNA TGTGCCAGCAAAGACAGGGGGCGGGTCGGCTACACCTTC.

This clonotype occurred a few times. This chain uses TRBV5-6 with TRBJ2-5; D remains ambiguous. CDR3 size: 13 residues. CDR1 is SGHDT, CDR2 YYEEEE, per germline. The V gene lost 2 bases and the J gene lost 5 bases, with 10 bases spanning the gap. The CDR3 DNA follows: TGTGCCAGCAGCTTAGGGCTTTGGGAGACCCAGTACTTC. Its translation: CASSLGLWETQYF.

This clonotype was observed at least ten times. The gene calls are TRBV7-2 and TRBJ2-2, with D possibly TRBD2 on 5 matching bases. The CDR3 covers 14 residues. V lost 5 bases, J lost 6 bases, and 13 bases lay in between. Per germline, CDR1 SGHTA and CDR2 FQGNSA. CDR3 loop: CASSEGVGAGELFF. The CDR3 nucleotides read TGTGCCAGCAGCGAGGGCGTCGGAGCCGGGGAGCTGTTTTTT.

J is TRBJ2-3 and V is TRBV10-3, with no clear D. The CDR3 is made up of 13 amino acids. CDR1 and CDR2 from the germline V gene are ENHRY and SYGVKD. Trimming removed 2 bases from V and 2 bases from J, with 5 bases in between. The CDR3: CAISEDSTDTQYF. The CDR3 DNA reads as TGTGCCATCAGTGAGGACTCCACAGATACGCAGTATTTT.

This clonotype was detected a few times. The chain couples TRBV5-1 to TRBJ1-1; D may be TRBD1 (6 bases). The germline V gene has CDR1 SGHRS and CDR2 YFSETQ. The length of the CDR3 is 16 residues. The germline V and J ends were trimmed by 0 bases and 3 bases, with 15 bases remaining between them. DNA for the CDR3: TGCGCCAGCAGCTTGGCCTATACAGGGAGGGACACTGAAGCTTTCTTT. It is translated as CASSLAYTGRDTEAFF.

This clonotype was detected only a few times. The chain uses TRBV27 and TRBJ1-2; TRBD1 agrees at 10 bases. This CDR3 region has 18 residues. Trimming cost V 0 bases and J 0 bases; bases outside gene matches: 7. Germline V CDR1 and CDR2: MNHEY, SMNVEV (reference sequence). The CDR3 region has the DNA TGTGCCAGCAGTTTATCCGGGACAGGGGTTTGGTCTAACTATGGCTACACCTTC. It specifies CASSLSGTGVWSNYGYTF.

This clonotype has only a few counts. The gene calls are TRBV6-4 and TRBJ1-6, with no clear D. Trimming removed 8 bases at V and 7 bases at J, with 18 bases between. The CDR3 consists of 15 residues. Germline V CDR1 and CDR2: MRHNA, SNTAGT. In nucleotides, the CDR3 is TGTGCCAGCTATTTAAGGTTCGTGGACAATTCACCCCTCCACTTT. Translating it yields CASYLRFVDNSPLHF.

This clonotype was counted a few times. The chain is built from TRBV20-1 and TRBJ1-2; 9 positions agree with TRBD1. CDR1 and CDR2 (germline): DFQATT, SNEGSKA (reference sequence). There are 12 residues in the CDR3. V dropped 3 bases and J dropped 4; count of bases not matched to a gene: 0. CDR3 amino acids: CSARDRGYGYTF. The CDR3 DNA is TGCAGTGCTAGGGACAGGGGCTATGGCTACACCTTC.

The V gene is TRBV7-8, the J gene TRBJ2-3; 7 bases map to TRBD1. With V trimmed by 2 bases and J by 0 bases, 8 bases remained unmatched. This CDR3 has 17 residues. Germline CDR1 SGHVS, CDR2 FQNEAQ. In DNA, the CDR3 is TGTGCCAGCAGCTTACTTGGTGGGACAGCTAGCACAGATACGCAGTATTTT. This sequence encodes CASSLLGGTASTDTQYF.

This clonotype was recorded at least ten times. V usage is TRBV20-1 and J usage is TRBJ2-7; 11 bases match TRBD2. Germline values: CDR1 DFQATT, CDR2 SNEGSKA (reference sequence). The CDR3 has 15 residues. CDR3 sequence: CNHGASGGPAYEQYF. For the CDR3, the DNA is TGCAACCATGGGGCTAGCGGGGGGCCGGCCTACGAGCAGTACTTC.

V gene TRBV12-3 or TRBV12-4 combines with J gene TRBJ2-7, with 9 bases fitting TRBD1. This CDR3 contains 12 residues. Trimming cost V 6 bases and J 5 bases; bases outside gene matches: 2. The CDR3 DNA reads TGTGCCAGCAGCGGGGACAGGGACGAGCAGTACTTC. Translation: CASSGDRDEQYF.

The sample holds many counts of this clonotype. The rearrangement joins TRBV20-1 to TRBJ1-1; no clear D. Germline V gives CDR1 DFQATT, CDR2 SNEGSKA (reference sequence). CDR3 length: 13 residues. With 3 bases removed from V and 7 bases from J, the gap between germline ends came to 15 bases. DNA for the CDR3: TGCAGTGCTAGGGGCAATGAGGGTTATGAAGCTTTCTTT. Protein product: CSARGNEGYEAFF.

This clonotype was found many times. The chain combines TRBV5-5 with TRBJ1-2; TRBD1 is a possible D gene (5 bases). The V gene's germline CDR1 is SGHKS and CDR2 YYEKEE (reference sequence). V lost 6 bases and J 5 bases, leaving 17 bases between the germline ends. The CDR3 loop spans 14 amino acids. The CDR3 loop reads CASTSEGFRYGYTF. DNA of the CDR3: TGTGCCAGCACCAGTGAGGGGTTTCGGTATGGCTACACCTTC.

The genes are TRBV24-1 and TRBJ1-2; perhaps TRBD1 as D (5 bases). There are 15 residues in the CDR3. Germline values: CDR1 KGHDR, CDR2 SFDVKD. V was trimmed by 4 bases and J by 3 bases, leaving 14 bases between them. CDR3 in amino acids: CATSDPGGDDYGYTF. The DNA of the CDR3 is TGTGCCACCAGTGACCCGGGGGGGGACGACTATGGCTACACCTTC.

The gene calls are TRBV5-6 and TRBJ1-5, with D possibly matching TRBD1 (6 bases). CDR1 SGHDT and CDR2 YYEEEE come from the germline V gene. The CDR3 runs 14 residues. Trimming took off 4 bases at V and 7 bases at J, with 15 bases between the two ends. DNA for the CDR3: TGTGCCAGCAGCGGATGGCAGGGGAGACAGCCCCAGCATTTT. This encodes CASSGWQGRQPQHF.

This chain links TRBV7-8 with TRBJ1-5; 10 positions agree with TRBD1. Germline V lookup: CDR1 SGHVS, CDR2 FQNEAQ. The V segment lost 1 base and the J segment 7 bases; nucleotides outside the gene matches: 7. The CDR3 runs 16 residues. In DNA form, the CDR3 reads TGTGCCAGCAGCTTAGGGGCGGGACAGGGGTTCCAGCCCCAGCATTTT. Its protein product is CASSLGAGQGFQPQHF. The full variable domain, with the rest looked up from reference TRBV7-8 and TRBJ1-5, is GAGVSQSPRYKVAKRGQDVALRCDPISGHVSLFWYQQALGQGPEFLTYFQNEAQLDKSGLPSDRFFAERPEGSVSTLKIQRTQQEDSAVYLCASSLGAGQGFQPQHFGDGTRLSIL.

Ten or more counts support this clonotype. The chain combines TRBV12-3 or TRBV12-4 with TRBJ2-1; 9 nucleotides line up with TRBD2. The length of the CDR3 is 15 residues. V shed 1 base and J 6 bases; nucleotides not matched to a gene: 4. CDR3 coding DNA: TGTGCCAGCAGTTTAGGCGGGGGGGCCTTCAATGAGCAGTTCTTC. Encoded protein: CASSLGGGAFNEQFF.

The gene calls are TRBV20-1 and TRBJ2-5; either TRBD1 or TRBD2 may supply D (5 bases each). V was cut by 1 base and J by 4 bases, with 16 bases left in between. CDR3 size: 15 residues. CDR1 is DFQATT, CDR2 SNEGSKA, per germline (reference sequence). The CDR3 sequence: CSARVPRGPGETQYF. CDR3 nucleotides: TGCAGTGCTAGAGTACCCCGGGGACCGGGAGAGACCCAGTACTTC.